One and the same sample provided the 6 T cell receptor beta chains below, sequenced in a study of blood T cell repertoires in COVID-19. Produced via immunoSEQ multiplex PCR; TCRdb's table is partial and in-frame only. Of under 350,000 clones listed, 80% to 90% were seen once; the top ten hold 3.5% to 4.5%. The source material was PBMCs or T cells enriched from blood (not recorded which). The receptors here all came from a woman aged 40 to 55 with acute COVID-19.

This rearrangement joins TRBV6-5 to TRBJ2-7; D is perhaps TRBD1 (5 bases). CDR1 MNHEY and CDR2 SVGAGI come from the germline V gene. This CDR3 comprises 14 residues. Trimming removed 2 bases from V and 0 bases from J, with 8 bases in between. CDR3 in DNA: TGTGCCAGCAGTTACCCCAGGGACTCCTACGAGCAGTACTTC. This codes for CASSYPRDSYEQYF.

The chain is built from TRBV7-2 and TRBJ1-2; no definite D call. Germline CDR1 SGHTA, CDR2 FQGNSA. CDR3 size: 13 residues. V was pared by 5 bases and J by 3 bases, with 10 bases between. The CDR3 loop is CASSAWADYGYTF. The CDR3 region has the DNA TGTGCCAGCAGCGCTTGGGCTGACTATGGCTACACCTTC.

The chain links TRBV23-1 to TRBJ2-1, with D possibly TRBD1 on 6 matching bases. TRBV23-1 is recorded as an ORF, its role being uncertain. CDR3 length: 14 residues. The CDR3 here is CAAPVRTAKNEQFF. The DNA for the CDR3 is TGCGCAGCCCCCGTCCGGACAGCCAAGAATGAGCAGTTCTTC.

This clone appeared a few times. The genes are TRBV6-5 and TRBJ2-6; D gene unclear. V was shortened by 2 bases and J by 0 bases, with 8 bases between the two germline ends. The CDR3 has 16 amino acids. Germline CDR1 MNHEY, CDR2 SVGAGI. Written as DNA, the CDR3 is TGTGCCAGCAGTTACACCCAGTTCTCTGGGGCCAACGTCCTGACTTTC. Protein: CASSYTQFSGANVLTF.

The chain has TRBV6-5 and TRBJ1-2; 8 bases fit TRBD1. The CDR3 runs 14 residues. V trimming: 4 bases; J trimming: 7 bases; junction bases outside the gene matches: 8. In germline, CDR1 is MNHEY, CDR2 SVGAGI. The CDR3 reads CASSSTSGQGGYTF. DNA of the CDR3: TGTGCCAGCAGTTCTACCTCAGGACAGGGTGGCTACACCTTC.

V gene TRBV6-5 combines with J gene TRBJ1-4, with a possible D match to TRBD1 (6 bases). This CDR3 is built from 15 residues. Germline CDR1 and CDR2: MNHEY and SVGAGI. V was shortened by 7 bases and J by 5 bases, with 17 bases between the two germline ends. This chain's CDR3 is CASIQGGGGNEKLFF. DNA for the CDR3: TGTGCCAGCATCCAAGGGGGGGGTGGGAATGAAAAACTGTTTTTT.